This T cell receptor (beta chain) was identified during a study of OX40 agonist ivuxolimab in advanced cancers. Study summary: Patients enrolled in dose escalation were diagnosed with hepatocellular carcinoma, melanoma, renal cell or head and neck cancer.

Profiled with immunoSEQ multiplex PCR; TCRdb holds only in-frame clones, not every one. The sample has over 65,000 clones; less than 95% are singletons. The V segment lost 5 bases and the J segment 2 bases; nucleotides outside the gene matches: 5. This CDR3 region has 16 residues. Germline loops: CDR1 MDHEN, CDR2 SYDVKM. The receptor was isolated from an adult with an advanced solid tumor such as melanoma, head and neck, liver or kidney cancer. Specimen: CD4+ or CD8+ T cells sorted from blood, collected in a trial of the OX40 agonist ivuxolimab. V usage is TRBV28 and J usage is TRBJ2-1, with 11 bases lining up with TRBD1. CDR3 amino acids: CASSPPGQGAYNEQFF. CDR3 in DNA: TGTGCCAGCAGTCCTCCGGGACAGGGGGCCTACAATGAGCAGTTCTTC. The variable domain in full, with the rest retrieved from reference TRBV28 and TRBJ2-1, is DVKVTQSSRYLVKRTGEKVFLECVQDMDHENMFWYRQDPGLGLRLIYFSYDVKMKEKGDIPEGYSVSREKKERFSLILESASTNQTSMYLCASSPPGQGAYNEQFFGPGTRLTVL.